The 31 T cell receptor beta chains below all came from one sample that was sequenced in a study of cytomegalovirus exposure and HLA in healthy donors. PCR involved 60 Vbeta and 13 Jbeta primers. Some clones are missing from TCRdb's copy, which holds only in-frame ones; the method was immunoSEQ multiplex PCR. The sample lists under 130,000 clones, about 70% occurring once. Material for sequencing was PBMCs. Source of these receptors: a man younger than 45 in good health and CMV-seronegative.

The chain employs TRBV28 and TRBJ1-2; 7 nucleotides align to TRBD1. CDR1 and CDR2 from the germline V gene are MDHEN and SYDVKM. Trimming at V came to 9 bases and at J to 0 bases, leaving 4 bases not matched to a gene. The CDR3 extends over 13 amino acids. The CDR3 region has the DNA TGTGCCAGTGGAGACAGGGCTAACTATGGCTACACCTTC. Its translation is CASGDRANYGYTF.

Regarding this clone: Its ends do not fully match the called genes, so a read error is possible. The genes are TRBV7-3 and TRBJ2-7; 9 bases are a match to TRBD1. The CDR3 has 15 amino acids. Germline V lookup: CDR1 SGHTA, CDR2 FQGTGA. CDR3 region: CAGSPTGTGTYEQYF. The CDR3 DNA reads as TGTGCCGGCAGCCCCACGGGGACAGGGACCTACGAGCAGTACTTC.

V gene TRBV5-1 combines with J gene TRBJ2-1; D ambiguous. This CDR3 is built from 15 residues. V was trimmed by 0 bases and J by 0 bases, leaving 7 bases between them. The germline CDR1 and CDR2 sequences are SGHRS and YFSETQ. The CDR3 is CASSLERYSYNEQFF. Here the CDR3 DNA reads TGCGCCAGCAGCTTGGAGAGGTACTCCTACAATGAGCAGTTCTTC.

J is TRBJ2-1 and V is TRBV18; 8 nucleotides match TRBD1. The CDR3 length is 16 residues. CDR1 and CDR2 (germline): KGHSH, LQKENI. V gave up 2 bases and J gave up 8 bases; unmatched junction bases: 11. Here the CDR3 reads CASSPTGQVGSDEQFF. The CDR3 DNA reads TGTGCCAGCTCACCAACGGGACAGGTCGGGTCAGATGAGCAGTTCTTC.

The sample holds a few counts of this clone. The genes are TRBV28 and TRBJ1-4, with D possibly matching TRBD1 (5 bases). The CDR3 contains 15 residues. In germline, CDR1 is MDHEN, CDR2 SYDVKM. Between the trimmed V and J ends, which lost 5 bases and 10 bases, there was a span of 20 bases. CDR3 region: CASSPPGSGVRKLFF. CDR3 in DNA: TGTGCCAGCAGTCCACCAGGGTCGGGAGTCCGAAAACTGTTTTTT.

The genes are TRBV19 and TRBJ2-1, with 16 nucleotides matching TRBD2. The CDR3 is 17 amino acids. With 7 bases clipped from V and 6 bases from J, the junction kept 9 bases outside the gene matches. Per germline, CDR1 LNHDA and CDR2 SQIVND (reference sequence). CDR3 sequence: CASKRGTSGRAGNEQFF. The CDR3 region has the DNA TGTGCCAGTAAGAGGGGGACTAGCGGGAGGGCCGGCAATGAGCAGTTCTTC.

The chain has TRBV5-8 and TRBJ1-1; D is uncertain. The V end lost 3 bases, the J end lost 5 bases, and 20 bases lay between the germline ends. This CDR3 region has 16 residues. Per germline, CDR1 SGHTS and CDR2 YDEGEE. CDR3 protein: CASSSGDRTPRTEAFF. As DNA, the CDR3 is TGTGCCAGCAGCTCAGGAGATAGGACTCCAAGGACTGAAGCTTTCTTT.

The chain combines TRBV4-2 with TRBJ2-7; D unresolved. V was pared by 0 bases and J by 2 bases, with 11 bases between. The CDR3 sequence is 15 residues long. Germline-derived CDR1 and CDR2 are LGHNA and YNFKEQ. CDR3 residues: CASSQDYSPTYEQYF. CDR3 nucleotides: TGTGCCAGCAGCCAAGATTATAGCCCCACCTACGAGCAGTACTTC.

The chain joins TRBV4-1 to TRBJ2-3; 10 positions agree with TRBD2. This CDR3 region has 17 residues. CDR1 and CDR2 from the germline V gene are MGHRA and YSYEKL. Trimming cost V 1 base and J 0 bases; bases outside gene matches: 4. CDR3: CASSQASGSPSTDTQYF. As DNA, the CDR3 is TGCGCCAGCAGCCAAGCTAGCGGGAGTCCCAGCACAGATACGCAGTATTTT.

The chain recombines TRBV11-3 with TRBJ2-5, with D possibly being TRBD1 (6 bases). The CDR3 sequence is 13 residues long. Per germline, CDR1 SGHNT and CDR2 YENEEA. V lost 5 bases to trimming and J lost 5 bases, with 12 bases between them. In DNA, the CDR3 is TGTGCCAGCAGCGCGACAGGAATGGAGACCCAGTACTTC. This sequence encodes CASSATGMETQYF.

The CDR3 coding sequence is TGTGCCATCAGACAGGGTTCAGCCACTGAAGCTTTCTTT. Its protein is CAIRQGSATEAFF. The chain joins TRBV10-3 to TRBJ1-1, with D possibly TRBD1 on 6 matching bases. V lost 6 bases to trimming and J lost 4 bases, with 12 bases between them. CDR1 and CDR2 (germline): ENHRY, SYGVKD. CDR3 length: 13 amino acids.

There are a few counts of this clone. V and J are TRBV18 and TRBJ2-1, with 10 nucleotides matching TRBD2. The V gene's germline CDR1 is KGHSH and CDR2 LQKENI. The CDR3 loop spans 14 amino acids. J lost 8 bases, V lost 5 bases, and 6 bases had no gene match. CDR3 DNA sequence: TGTGCCAGCTCAAAGCTAGCGGGAGCAGATGAGCAGTTCTTC. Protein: CASSKLAGADEQFF.

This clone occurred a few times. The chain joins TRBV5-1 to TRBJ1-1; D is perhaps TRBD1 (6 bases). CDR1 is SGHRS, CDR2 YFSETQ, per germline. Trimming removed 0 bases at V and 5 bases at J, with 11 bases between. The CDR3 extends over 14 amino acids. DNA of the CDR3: TGCGCCAGCAGCTTGGTTGGGGGCTGGACTGAAGCTTTCTTT. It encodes CASSLVGGWTEAFF.

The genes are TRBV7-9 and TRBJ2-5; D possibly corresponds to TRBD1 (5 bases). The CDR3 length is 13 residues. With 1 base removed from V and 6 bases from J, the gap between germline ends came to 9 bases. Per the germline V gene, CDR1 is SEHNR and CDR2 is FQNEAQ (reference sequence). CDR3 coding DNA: TGTGCCAGCAGCTTAGGGGGCTCAAAGACCCAGTACTTC. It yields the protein CASSLGGSKTQYF.

The CDR3 region has the DNA TGTGCCAGCAGCTTACGTCTAGCGGGAGGATGGAGGTACAATGAGCAGTTCTTC. It specifies CASSLRLAGGWRYNEQFF. This rearrangement joins TRBV7-9 to TRBJ2-1; 11 bases map to TRBD2. The CDR3 length is 18 residues. V dropped 2 bases and J dropped 4; count of bases not matched to a gene: 10. CDR1 and CDR2 from the germline V gene are SEHNR and FQNEAQ (reference sequence).

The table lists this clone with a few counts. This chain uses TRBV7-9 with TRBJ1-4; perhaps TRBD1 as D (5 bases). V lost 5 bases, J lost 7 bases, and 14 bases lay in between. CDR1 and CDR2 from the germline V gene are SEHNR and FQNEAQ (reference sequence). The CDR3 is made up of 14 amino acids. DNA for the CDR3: TGTGCCAGCAGCCATTTCGGGGGGAGTGAAAAACTGTTTTTT. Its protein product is CASSHFGGSEKLFF.

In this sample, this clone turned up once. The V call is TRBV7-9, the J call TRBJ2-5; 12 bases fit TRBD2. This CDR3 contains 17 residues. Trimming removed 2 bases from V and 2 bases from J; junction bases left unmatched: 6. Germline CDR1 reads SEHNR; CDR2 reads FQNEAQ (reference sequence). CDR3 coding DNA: TGTGCCAGCAGCTTACGGACTAGCGGGGAGATTCAAGAGACCCAGTACTTC. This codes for CASSLRTSGEIQETQYF.

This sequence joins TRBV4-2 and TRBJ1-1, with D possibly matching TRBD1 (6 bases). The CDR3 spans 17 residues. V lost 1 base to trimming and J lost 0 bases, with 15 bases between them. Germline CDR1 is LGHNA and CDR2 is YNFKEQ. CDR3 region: CASSQVGGGGMNTEAFF. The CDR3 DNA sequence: TGTGCCAGCAGCCAAGTGGGAGGGGGGGGGATGAACACTGAAGCTTTCTTT.

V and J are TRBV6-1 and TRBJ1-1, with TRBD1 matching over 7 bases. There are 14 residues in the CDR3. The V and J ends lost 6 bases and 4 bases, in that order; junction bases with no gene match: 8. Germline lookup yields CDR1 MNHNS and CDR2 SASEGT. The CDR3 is CASRHPGQSTEAFF. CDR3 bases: TGTGCCAGCAGGCATCCGGGACAGAGCACTGAAGCTTTCTTT.

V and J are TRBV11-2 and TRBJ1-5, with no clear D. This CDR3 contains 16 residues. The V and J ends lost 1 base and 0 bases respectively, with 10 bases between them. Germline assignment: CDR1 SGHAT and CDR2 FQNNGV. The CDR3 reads CASSLVVRFSNQPQHF. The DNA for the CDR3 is TGTGCCAGCAGCTTAGTTGTCAGGTTTAGCAATCAGCCCCAGCATTTT.

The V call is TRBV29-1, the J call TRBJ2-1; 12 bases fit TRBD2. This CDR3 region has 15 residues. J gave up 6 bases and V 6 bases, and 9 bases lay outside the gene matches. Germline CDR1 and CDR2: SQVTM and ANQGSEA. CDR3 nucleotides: TGCAGCGTGGGGGCCGCTAGCGGGAGGGCCAATGAGCAGTTCTTC. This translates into CSVGAASGRANEQFF.

CDR3 region: CASSTSVTEAFF. The CDR3 nucleotides are TGTGCCAGCAGTACCTCGGTCACTGAAGCTTTCTTT. The chain couples TRBV28 to TRBJ1-1, with no clear D. The germline V gene encodes CDR1 MDHEN and CDR2 SYDVKM. Trimming left V 5 bases short and J 4 bases short, with 8 bases between. The CDR3 is 12 residues long.

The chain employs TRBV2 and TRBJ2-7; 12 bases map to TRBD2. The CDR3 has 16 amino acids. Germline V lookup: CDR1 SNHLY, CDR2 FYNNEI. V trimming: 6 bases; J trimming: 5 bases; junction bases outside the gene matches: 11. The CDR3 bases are TGTGCCAGCAGGCCGGGACTAGCGGGTGGACGTAACGAGCAGTACTTC. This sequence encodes CASRPGLAGGRNEQYF.

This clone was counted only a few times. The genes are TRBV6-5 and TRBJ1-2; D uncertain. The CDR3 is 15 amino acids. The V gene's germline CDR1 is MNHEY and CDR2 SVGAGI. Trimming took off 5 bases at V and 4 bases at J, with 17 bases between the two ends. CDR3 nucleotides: TGTGCCAGCAGTGCCTTTCGGGGATGGCCCTATGGCTACACCTTC. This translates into CASSAFRGWPYGYTF.

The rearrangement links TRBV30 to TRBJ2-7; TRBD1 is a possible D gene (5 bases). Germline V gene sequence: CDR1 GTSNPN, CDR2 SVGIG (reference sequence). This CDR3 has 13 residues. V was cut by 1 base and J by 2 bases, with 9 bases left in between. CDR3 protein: CAWSESGPYEQYF. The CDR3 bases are TGTGCCTGGAGTGAGTCAGGGCCCTACGAGCAGTACTTC.

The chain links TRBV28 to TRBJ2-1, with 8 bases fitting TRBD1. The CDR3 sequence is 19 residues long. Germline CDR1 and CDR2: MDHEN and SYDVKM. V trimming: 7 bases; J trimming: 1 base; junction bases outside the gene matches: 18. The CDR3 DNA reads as TGTGCCAGCATGTGGTCCAGGACAGGGATATTGAGTTCCTACAATGAGCAGTTCTTC. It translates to CASMWSRTGILSSYNEQFF.

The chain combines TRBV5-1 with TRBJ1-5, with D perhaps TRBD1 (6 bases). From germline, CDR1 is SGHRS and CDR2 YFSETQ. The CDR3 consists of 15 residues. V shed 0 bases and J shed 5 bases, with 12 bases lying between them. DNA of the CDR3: TGCGCCAGCAGCTTGGGCCAGGGGCCTTATCAGCCCCAGCATTTT. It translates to CASSLGQGPYQPQHF. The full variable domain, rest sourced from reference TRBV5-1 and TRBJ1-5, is KAGVTQTPRYLIKTRGQQVTLSCSPISGHRSVSWYQQTPGQGLQFLFEYFSETQRNKGNFPGRFSGRQFSNSRSEMNVSTLELGDSALYLCASSLGQGPYQPQHFGDGTRLSIL.

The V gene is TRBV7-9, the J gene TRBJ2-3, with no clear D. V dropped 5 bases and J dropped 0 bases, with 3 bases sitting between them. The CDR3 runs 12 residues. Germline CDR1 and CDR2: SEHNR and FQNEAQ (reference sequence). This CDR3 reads CASSRSTDTQYF. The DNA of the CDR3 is TGTGCCAGCAGCCGTAGCACAGATACGCAGTATTTT.

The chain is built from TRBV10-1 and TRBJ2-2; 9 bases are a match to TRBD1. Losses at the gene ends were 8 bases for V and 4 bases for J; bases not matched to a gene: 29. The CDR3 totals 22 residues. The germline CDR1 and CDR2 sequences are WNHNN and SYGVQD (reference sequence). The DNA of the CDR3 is TGCGCCAGCGTACCTCTTCCGAAACCCCGGGACAGGGTAGATGAAGGCACCGGGGAGCTGTTTTTT. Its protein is CASVPLPKPRDRVDEGTGELFF.

The CDR3 coding sequence is TGTGCCTGGAGTGTGGAGGTATCCTATAATTCACCCCTCCACTTT. Translated: CAWSVEVSYNSPLHF. V and J are TRBV30 and TRBJ1-6; D is undetermined. The germline V and J ends were trimmed by 0 bases and 1 base, with 7 bases remaining between them. The CDR3 is 15 amino acids. The V gene's germline CDR1 is GTSNPN and CDR2 SVGIG (reference sequence).

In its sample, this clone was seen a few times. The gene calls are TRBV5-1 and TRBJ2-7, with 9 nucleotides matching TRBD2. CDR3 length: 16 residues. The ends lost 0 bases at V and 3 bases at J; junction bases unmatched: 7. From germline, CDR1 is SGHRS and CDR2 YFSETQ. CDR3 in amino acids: CASSLGREGLIYEQYF. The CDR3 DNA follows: TGCGCCAGCAGCTTGGGGCGGGAGGGCCTTATCTACGAGCAGTACTTC.